This TCR beta chain was documented in a study of cytomegalovirus exposure and HLA in healthy donors. The CDR3 has 14 amino acids. The germline V gene encodes CDR1 GTSNPN and CDR2 SVGIG (reference sequence). Trimming cost V 5 bases and J 0 bases; bases outside gene matches: 3. The donors were part of the validation cohort of 120 subjects. That cohort was separate from the first cohort, which comprised 700 or so subjects. This table comes from immunoSEQ multiplex PCR, and its TCRdb copy is limited to in-frame clones, with some not included. The sample holds some 78,000 clones, 95% to 97% seen once. Study results and limitations: Most TCR sequences were uncommon, yet certain public TCRs appeared in many donors.

Concerning this clone itself: Its antigen is undetermined.

Sequenced: PBMCs. This chain links TRBV30 with TRBJ2-2, with 7 bases identical to TRBD2. This clonotype was obtained from a man aged 18 to 30 in good health and CMV-seropositive. The CDR3 nucleotides read TGTGCCTGGGCTACTAGCGCGAACACCGGGGAGCTGTTTTTT. This sequence encodes CAWATSANTGELFF.